The rows below give T cell receptor beta chains drawn from one sample of a study of blood T cell repertoires in COVID-19. TCRdb keeps only in-frame clones here, not all; method: immunoSEQ multiplex PCR. The table shows a few hundred thousand clones, with approximately 90% occurring only once. Sample: peripheral blood. All receptors derive from a man younger than 35 with active or convalescent COVID-19. Each CDR3 is given with its conserved first and last residue. The order of the fields is clone size, V gene, D gene, J gene, CDR3 DNA, CDR3 protein. The D gene is left open where the match is weak. The size field is filled for only some rows; it gives once, few, many or a size class.

abundance: -; v_gene: TRBV20-1; d_gene: TRBD2; j_gene: TRBJ2-7; CDR3nt: TGCAGTGCTAGAACGCGTGAGCGGGGGGGTTTC; CDR3aa: CSARTRERGGF
abundance: -; v_gene: TRBV20-1; d_gene: TRBD1; j_gene: TRBJ2-7; CDR3nt: TGCAGTGCTAGTAGGGGGCCTAATCAAGACTACGAGCAGTACTTC; CDR3aa: CSASRGPNQDYEQYF
abundance: -; v_gene: TRBV6-2/TRBV6-3; d_gene: -; j_gene: TRBJ2-2; CDR3nt: TGTGCCAGCAGCGGGGGACTCCTGGGGGCCGGGGAGCTGTTTTTT; CDR3aa: CASSGGLLGAGELFF
abundance: few; v_gene: TRBV10-3; d_gene: TRBD1; j_gene: TRBJ2-6; CDR3nt: TGTGCCATCGGACAGGGGACCAGCTCTGGGGCCAACGTCCTGACTTTC; CDR3aa: CAIGQGTSSGANVLTF
abundance: -; v_gene: TRBV27; d_gene: TRBD1; j_gene: TRBJ2-7; CDR3nt: TGTGCCAGCAGTTTAACAGGGGGCGGATACGAGCAGTACTTC; CDR3aa: CASSLTGGGYEQYF
abundance: -; v_gene: TRBV6-2/TRBV6-3; d_gene: -; j_gene: TRBJ2-5; CDR3nt: TGTGCCAGCAGTTACTCTTTACCAGGGGACCGGTACCAAGAGACCCAGTACTTC; CDR3aa: CASSYSLPGDRYQETQYF
abundance: -; v_gene: TRBV10-2; d_gene: TRBD1; j_gene: TRBJ1-1; CDR3nt: TGCGCCAGCAGTGCAGGGGGCCCCTACACTGAAGCTTTCTTT; CDR3aa: CASSAGGPYTEAFF
abundance: -; v_gene: TRBV4-3; d_gene: TRBD1; j_gene: TRBJ1-2; CDR3nt: TGCGCCAGCAGCCAAGAAGGACAGGGTGTGGGGGGCTACACCTTC; CDR3aa: CASSQEGQGVGGYTF
abundance: -; v_gene: TRBV20-1; d_gene: -; j_gene: TRBJ2-3; CDR3nt: TGCAGTGCCGGGGACACTTATACGCAGTATTTT; CDR3aa: CSAGDTYTQYF
abundance: -; v_gene: TRBV28; d_gene: -; j_gene: TRBJ1-2; CDR3nt: TGTGCCAGCAGTTTTAGGGGGTATGGCTACACCTTC; CDR3aa: CASSFRGYGYTF
abundance: -; v_gene: TRBV3-1/TRBV3-2; d_gene: -; j_gene: TRBJ1-1; CDR3nt: TGTGCCAGCAGCCTAAAGAAACAGGGAATGAACACTGAAGCTTTCTTT; CDR3aa: CASSLKKQGMNTEAFF
abundance: -; v_gene: TRBV7-9; d_gene: TRBD2; j_gene: TRBJ2-7; CDR3nt: TGTGCCAGCAGCTTAGCGGCGGGGGTCCGGGCCTACGAGCAGTACTTC; CDR3aa: CASSLAAGVRAYEQYF
abundance: once; v_gene: TRBV6-5; d_gene: -; j_gene: TRBJ1-6; CDR3nt: TGTGCCAGCAGCCCAACTAGATCAGATAATTCACCCCTCCACTTT; CDR3aa: CASSPTRSDNSPLHF
abundance: -; v_gene: TRBV19; d_gene: TRBD1; j_gene: TRBJ2-7; CDR3nt: TGTGCCAGTAGTAGGGACAGGGGGGACTACGAGCAGTACTTC; CDR3aa: CASSRDRGDYEQYF
abundance: -; v_gene: TRBV19; d_gene: -; j_gene: TRBJ1-3; CDR3nt: TGTGCCAAAACAAGGGGAACGCTTTCTGGAAACACCATATATTTT; CDR3aa: CAKTRGTLSGNTIYF
abundance: -; v_gene: TRBV7-3; d_gene: TRBD2; j_gene: TRBJ2-1; CDR3nt: TGTGCCAGCAGCTCGGGACTAGCAGTACGTGAGCAGTTCTTC; CDR3aa: CASSSGLAVREQFF
abundance: -; v_gene: TRBV19; d_gene: -; j_gene: TRBJ1-5; CDR3nt: TGTGCCAGTAGTATAGGCGGGGATAGCAATCAGCCCCAGCATTTT; CDR3aa: CASSIGGDSNQPQHF
abundance: once; v_gene: TRBV27; d_gene: -; j_gene: TRBJ2-2; CDR3nt: TGTGCCAGCAGTTTATATCCCTACACCGGGGAGCTGTTTTTT; CDR3aa: CASSLYPYTGELFF
abundance: -; v_gene: TRBV28; d_gene: TRBD2; j_gene: TRBJ2-2; CDR3nt: TGTGCCAGCAGCTCAGTGGGGCGGGAGGCCGGGGAGCTGTTTTTT; CDR3aa: CASSSVGREAGELFF
abundance: -; v_gene: TRBV19; d_gene: -; j_gene: TRBJ2-1; CDR3nt: TGTGCCAGTAGTAGGGGATCTAGCATGTGGGAGGCCGGCAATGAGCAGTTCTTC; CDR3aa: CASSRGSSMWEAGNEQFF
abundance: -; v_gene: TRBV7-9; d_gene: -; j_gene: TRBJ1-2; CDR3nt: TGTGCCAGCAGCTTAACGGGCGGCGGTCGAGGGAACTATGGCTACACCTTC; CDR3aa: CASSLTGGGRGNYGYTF
abundance: -; v_gene: TRBV27; d_gene: TRBD1; j_gene: TRBJ2-2; CDR3nt: TGTGCCAGCAGAGGGGACAGGGTAGACACCGGGGAGCTGTTTTTT; CDR3aa: CASRGDRVDTGELFF
abundance: -; v_gene: TRBV19; d_gene: -; j_gene: TRBJ2-1; CDR3nt: TGTGCCAGTAGTATAGATCAGGCCCGAATCAATGAGCAGTTCTTC; CDR3aa: CASSIDQARINEQFF
abundance: -; v_gene: TRBV4-3; d_gene: TRBD1; j_gene: TRBJ1-1; CDR3nt: TGCGCCAGCAGCCAAGACTCGAAGGGGGCAAGAGCTGAAGCTTTCTTT; CDR3aa: CASSQDSKGARAEAFF
abundance: -; v_gene: TRBV12-5; d_gene: -; j_gene: TRBJ1-5; CDR3nt: TGTGCTAGTGGCCCGGGGGGCACAGAGAATCAGCCCCAGCATTTT; CDR3aa: CASGPGGTENQPQHF
abundance: -; v_gene: TRBV10-3; d_gene: -; j_gene: TRBJ2-7; CDR3nt: TGTGCCACGAGGCGTTCGGGAGCCGACTACGAGCAGTACTTC; CDR3aa: CATRRSGADYEQYF
abundance: -; v_gene: TRBV28; d_gene: -; j_gene: TRBJ1-2; CDR3nt: TGTGCCAGCAGTTCGAGCGGGGGGAACTATGGCTACACCTTC; CDR3aa: CASSSSGGNYGYTF
abundance: -; v_gene: TRBV2; d_gene: -; j_gene: TRBJ1-1; CDR3nt: TGTGCCAGCAGGGGCCAGTTAAACACTGAAGCTTTCTTT; CDR3aa: CASRGQLNTEAFF
abundance: -; v_gene: TRBV19; d_gene: -; j_gene: TRBJ2-7; CDR3nt: TGTGCCAGTAGTGCGCAGGATTCGAGCTCCTACGAGCAGTACTTC; CDR3aa: CASSAQDSSSYEQYF
abundance: -; v_gene: TRBV6-2/TRBV6-3; d_gene: TRBD1; j_gene: TRBJ2-3; CDR3nt: TGTGCCAGCAGCCCCCGACAGGGCCATATAGATACGCAGTATTTT; CDR3aa: CASSPRQGHIDTQYF
abundance: few; v_gene: TRBV2; d_gene: -; j_gene: TRBJ2-2; CDR3nt: TGTGCCAGCAGTGAGAGACAGGCGGGTAACACCGGGGAGCTGTTTTTT; CDR3aa: CASSERQAGNTGELFF
abundance: -; v_gene: TRBV6-2/TRBV6-3; d_gene: TRBD1; j_gene: TRBJ1-4; CDR3nt: TGTGCCAGCAGTTACTCGTTCGGCCTAAACAGGGGATTGGAAAAACTGTTTTTT; CDR3aa: CASSYSFGLNRGLEKLFF
abundance: few; v_gene: TRBV4-2; d_gene: -; j_gene: TRBJ1-4; CDR3nt: TGTGCCAGCAGGCGTCTCCGGGGGTCGAATGAAAAACTGTTTTTT; CDR3aa: CASRRLRGSNEKLFF
abundance: -; v_gene: TRBV12-5; d_gene: TRBD1; j_gene: TRBJ1-1; CDR3nt: TGTGCTAGTGTTCCAGCCGACAGGGCAGGGAACACTGAAGCTTTCTTT; CDR3aa: CASVPADRAGNTEAFF
abundance: once; v_gene: TRBV15; d_gene: TRBD1; j_gene: TRBJ2-7; CDR3nt: TGTGCCACCAGCAGAGACAGGGGGCACTACGAGCAGTACTTC; CDR3aa: CATSRDRGHYEQYF
abundance: -; v_gene: TRBV5-1; d_gene: TRBD1; j_gene: TRBJ2-2; CDR3nt: TGCGCCAGCAGCTTAGGACAGGGGGGGAACACCGGGGAGCTGTTTTTT; CDR3aa: CASSLGQGGNTGELFF
abundance: few; v_gene: TRBV6-2/TRBV6-3; d_gene: TRBD1; j_gene: TRBJ1-4; CDR3nt: TGTGCCAGCAGTTACTCGACTGCCGACAGGGCTAATGAAAAACTGTTTTTT; CDR3aa: CASSYSTADRANEKLFF
abundance: -; v_gene: TRBV2; d_gene: -; j_gene: TRBJ2-1; CDR3nt: TGTGCCAGCAGTGAGGTGGGAGAAGTCTACAATGAGCAGTTCTTC; CDR3aa: CASSEVGEVYNEQFF
abundance: -; v_gene: TRBV5-6; d_gene: -; j_gene: TRBJ1-1; CDR3nt: TGTGCCAGCAGCTTGGGGACATTTGCTACGATGAACACTGAAGCTTTCTTT; CDR3aa: CASSLGTFATMNTEAFF
abundance: -; v_gene: TRBV10-3; d_gene: -; j_gene: TRBJ1-2; CDR3nt: TGTGCCATCAGTGCACAGGAGAACTATGGCTACACCTTC; CDR3aa: CAISAQENYGYTF
abundance: -; v_gene: TRBV18; d_gene: -; j_gene: TRBJ2-1; CDR3nt: TGTGCCAGCTCACGGGACTTTCCGAGCTCCTACAATGAGCAGTTCTTC; CDR3aa: CASSRDFPSSYNEQFF
abundance: -; v_gene: TRBV28; d_gene: -; j_gene: TRBJ1-2; CDR3nt: TGTGCCAGCAGTAACGGACAGAACTATGGCTACACCTTC; CDR3aa: CASSNGQNYGYTF
abundance: -; v_gene: TRBV5-3; d_gene: TRBD1; j_gene: TRBJ2-7; CDR3nt: TGTGCCAGAAGCTTGAGGCAGGGGGATTCTCCTACGAGCAAATTC; CDR3aa: CARSLRQGDSPTSKF
abundance: -; v_gene: TRBV5-1; d_gene: TRBD1; j_gene: TRBJ2-5; CDR3nt: TGCGCCAGCACCGACACCGGGACAGCGAGCCAAGAGACCCAGTACTTC; CDR3aa: CASTDTGTASQETQYF
abundance: -; v_gene: TRBV20-1; d_gene: -; j_gene: TRBJ1-1; CDR3nt: TGCAGTGCTAGTCTTGTGAACACTGAAGCTTTCTTT; CDR3aa: CSASLVNTEAFF
abundance: -; v_gene: TRBV5-1; d_gene: TRBD2; j_gene: TRBJ2-1; CDR3nt: TGCGCCAGCAGCTCCCCCGGGACTAGCGGATTGGATGAGCAGTTCTTC; CDR3aa: CASSSPGTSGLDEQFF
abundance: -; v_gene: TRBV7-6; d_gene: -; j_gene: TRBJ2-3; CDR3nt: TGTGCCAGCAGCTTAATTCCGACCCCGGGGTACCTAGATACGCAGTATTTT; CDR3aa: CASSLIPTPGYLDTQYF
abundance: -; v_gene: TRBV7-2; d_gene: TRBD2; j_gene: TRBJ2-7; CDR3nt: TGTGCCAGCAGCGTCGGACTAGCGGGACAGAACGAGCAGTACTTC; CDR3aa: CASSVGLAGQNEQYF
abundance: -; v_gene: TRBV7-8; d_gene: TRBD2; j_gene: TRBJ2-7; CDR3nt: TGTGCCAGCAGCCCGACGCGGGGGCGGGAGGTTTACGAGCAGTACTTC; CDR3aa: CASSPTRGREVYEQYF
abundance: -; v_gene: TRBV5-1; d_gene: -; j_gene: TRBJ1-4; CDR3nt: TGCGCCAGCAGCTTGGTTTCGGGGAACCAGGATGAAAAACTGTTTTTT; CDR3aa: CASSLVSGNQDEKLFF
abundance: -; v_gene: TRBV6-5; d_gene: -; j_gene: TRBJ1-1; CDR3nt: TGTGCCAGCAGCGCTCCTGAGCGGAACACTGAAGCTTTCTTT; CDR3aa: CASSAPERNTEAFF
abundance: -; v_gene: TRBV4-1; d_gene: TRBD2; j_gene: TRBJ2-7; CDR3nt: TGCGCCAGCAGCAGTAGCGGGACCTACGAGCAGTACTTC; CDR3aa: CASSSSGTYEQYF
abundance: -; v_gene: TRBV11-3; d_gene: TRBD1; j_gene: TRBJ2-1; CDR3nt: TGTGCCAGCAGCTTAGGTTCGCTCGACAGGGGCAATGAGCAGTTCTTC; CDR3aa: CASSLGSLDRGNEQFF
abundance: once; v_gene: TRBV7-2; d_gene: TRBD1; j_gene: TRBJ2-7; CDR3nt: TGTGCCAGCAGCTGGGACAGGGGATTCTCCTACGAGCAGTACTTC; CDR3aa: CASSWDRGFSYEQYF
abundance: -; v_gene: TRBV5-6; d_gene: TRBD1; j_gene: TRBJ2-7; CDR3nt: TGTGCCAGCAGCTTAGACAGGGGGCGCGAGCAGTACTTC; CDR3aa: CASSLDRGREQYF